This T cell receptor (beta chain) was documented in a study of blood T cell repertoires in COVID-19. Study context: Acute-phase and convalescent COVID-19 samples originated in the United States, Italy and Spain. The analysed material was cDNA or gDNA that came from T cells, B-cell-depleted T cells, or PBMCs.

Followed longitudinally, the Seattle patients had been enrolled during active infection. This clone was counted only a few times. The germline gives CDR1 LGHNA, CDR2 YSLEER. This CDR3 is built from 18 residues. Germline trimming cut 2 bases from V and 6 bases from J; bases unmatched to any gene: 10. The protocol was immunoSEQ multiplex PCR, while the TCRdb copy is restricted to in-frame clones and leaves out a portion. The sample has approximately 230,000 clones, about nine tenths seen once; the top ten hold about 6.7%. The rearrangement joins TRBV4-3 to TRBJ2-2; TRBD2 aligns across 12 bases. The clonotype comes from a woman aged 25-40 years with COVID-19, enrolled during active disease. Material: peripheral blood. CDR3 sequence: CASSQSRLAGEGAGELFF. For the CDR3, the DNA is TGCGCCAGCAGCCAATCCAGACTAGCGGGAGAAGGAGCCGGGGAGCTGTTTTTT.